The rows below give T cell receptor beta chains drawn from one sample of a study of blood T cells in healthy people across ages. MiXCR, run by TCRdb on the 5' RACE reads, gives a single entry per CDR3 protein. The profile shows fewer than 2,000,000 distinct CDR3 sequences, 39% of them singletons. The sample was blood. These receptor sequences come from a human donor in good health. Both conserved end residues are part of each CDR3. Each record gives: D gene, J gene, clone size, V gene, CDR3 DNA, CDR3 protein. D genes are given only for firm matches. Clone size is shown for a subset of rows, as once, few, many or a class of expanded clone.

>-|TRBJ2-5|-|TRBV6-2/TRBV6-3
TGTGCCAGCAGTTACATCCTAATAACCCCGACACAAGAGACCCAGTACTTC
CASSYILITPTQETQYF
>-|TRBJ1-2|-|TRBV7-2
TGTGCCAGCAGCTTCCCACAGGGTGGTGGCTATGGCTACACCTTC
CASSFPQGGGYGYTF
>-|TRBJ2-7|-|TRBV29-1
TGCAGCGTTGGTGAGGGGGGTTACGAGCAGTACTTC
CSVGEGGYEQYF
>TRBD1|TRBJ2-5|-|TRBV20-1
TGCAGTGCTAGGTTAGACAGGGGCCAAGAGACCCAGTACTTC
CSARLDRGQETQYF
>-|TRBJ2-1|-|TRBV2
TGTGCCAGCAGGTGGGGTGGAGACAATGAGCAGTTCTTC
CASRWGGDNEQFF
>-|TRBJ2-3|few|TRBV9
TGTGCCAGCAGCGTAGCGCGGCAGGGTTGGACAGATACGCAGTATTTT
CASSVARQGWTDTQYF
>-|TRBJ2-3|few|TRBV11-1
TGTGCCAGCAGCTTGGGAACATGGACAGATACGCAGTATTTT
CASSLGTWTDTQYF
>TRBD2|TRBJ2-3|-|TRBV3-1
TGTGCCAGCAGTGATGAGCGGGCTAGCGGAAACACAGATACGCAGTATTTT
CASSDERASGNTDTQYF
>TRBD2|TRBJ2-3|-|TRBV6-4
TGTGCCAGCAGCGTAGCGGGGGGGCGCGCAGATACGCAGTATTTT
CASSVAGGRADTQYF
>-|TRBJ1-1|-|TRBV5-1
TGCGCCAGCAGCTTAGACATCGACAGAGCTAGTAACACTGAAGCTTTCTTT
CASSLDIDRASNTEAFF
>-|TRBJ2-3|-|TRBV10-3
TGTGCCATCAGTGAGCCGGTTAGTGATACGCAGTATTTT
CAISEPVSDTQYF
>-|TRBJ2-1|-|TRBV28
TGTGCCAGCAAATCCGGGGGGCGTTCGAAAGATGAGCAGTTCTTC
CASKSGGRSKDEQFF
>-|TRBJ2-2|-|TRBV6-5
TGTGCCAGCAGTTACTCACCAGGGTTCCCCGGGGAGCTGTTTTTT
CASSYSPGFPGELFF
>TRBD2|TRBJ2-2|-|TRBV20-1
TGCAGTGCTAGAGATCCAGGACTAGCGGGGGTAGCCGGGGAGCTGTTTTTT
CSARDPGLAGVAGELFF
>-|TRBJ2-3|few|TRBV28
TGTGCCAGCAGTTTCGGGCGTTATACGCAGTATTTT
CASSFGRYTQYF
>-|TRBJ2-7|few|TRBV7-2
TGTGCCAGCAGCTTAGATAGGGGGGTTGGGCGCGAGCAGTACTTC
CASSLDRGVGREQYF
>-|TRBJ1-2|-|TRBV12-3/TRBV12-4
TGTGCCAGCAGCCCTGGACGGGGAACGCGCTACACCTTC
CASSPGRGTRYTF
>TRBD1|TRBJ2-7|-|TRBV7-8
TGTGCCTGCAGCGCAGGACAGGGGTCCTCCTACGAGCAGTACTTC
CACSAGQGSSYEQYF